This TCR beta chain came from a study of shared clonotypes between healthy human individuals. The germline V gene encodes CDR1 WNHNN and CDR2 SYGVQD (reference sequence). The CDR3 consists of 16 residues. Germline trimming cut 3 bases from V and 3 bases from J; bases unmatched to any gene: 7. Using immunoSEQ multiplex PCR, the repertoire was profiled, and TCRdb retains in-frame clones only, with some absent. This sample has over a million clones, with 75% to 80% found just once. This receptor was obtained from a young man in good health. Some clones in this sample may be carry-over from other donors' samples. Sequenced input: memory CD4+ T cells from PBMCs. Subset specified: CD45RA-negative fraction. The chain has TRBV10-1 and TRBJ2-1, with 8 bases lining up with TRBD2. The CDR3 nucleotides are TGCGCCAGCAGTGATTCACTAGCGGCGAACTACAATGAGCAGTTCTTC. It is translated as CASSDSLAANYNEQFF.